The present entry profiles one T cell receptor (beta chain) with its context. Its antigen remains unknown. This sample stems from a study of cytomegalovirus exposure and HLA in healthy donors. Overall study: Out of 150 million to 200 million T cells, an earlier analysis found about 100 million unique TCR beta sequences in total.

General observations from the study: The investigators catalogued 150 to 200 TCR beta chains as cytomegalovirus-associated. Presence/absence analyses supposed approximately even sequencing depth among donors. A later analysis showed TCR association rates differing by HLA locus, peaking at DRB1 and lowest at HLA-C.

V gave up 5 bases and J gave up 0 bases, with 4 bases separating them. Germline CDR1 and CDR2: SGHAT and FQNNGV. This CDR3 spans 12 amino acids. Vbeta (60) and Jbeta (13) primers were used in the PCR. Profiling relied on immunoSEQ multiplex PCR, and the TCRdb table lists in-frame clones only, not all of them. In the table there are some 180,000 clones, 65% to 90% of which are singletons. This receptor was taken from a male donor in good health and CMV-seronegative. V is TRBV11-2 and J is TRBJ2-5, with D uncertain. The sequenced material came from PBMCs. CDR3 residues: CASSQYQETQYF. For the CDR3, the DNA is TGTGCCAGCAGCCAGTACCAAGAGACCCAGTACTTC.